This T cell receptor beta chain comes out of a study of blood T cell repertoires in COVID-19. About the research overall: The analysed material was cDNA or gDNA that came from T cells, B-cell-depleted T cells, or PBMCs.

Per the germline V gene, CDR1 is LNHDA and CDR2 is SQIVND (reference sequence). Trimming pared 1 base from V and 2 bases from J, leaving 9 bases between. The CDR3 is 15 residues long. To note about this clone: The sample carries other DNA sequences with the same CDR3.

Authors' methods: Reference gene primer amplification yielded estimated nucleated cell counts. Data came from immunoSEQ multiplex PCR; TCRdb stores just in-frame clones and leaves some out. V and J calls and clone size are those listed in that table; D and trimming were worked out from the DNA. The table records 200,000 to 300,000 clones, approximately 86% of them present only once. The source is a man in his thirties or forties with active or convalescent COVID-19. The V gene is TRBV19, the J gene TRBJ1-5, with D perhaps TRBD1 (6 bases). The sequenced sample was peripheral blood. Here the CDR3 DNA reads TGTGCCAGTAGTATAGTTGGGGGCGGCAATCAGCCCCAGCATTTT. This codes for CASSIVGGGNQPQHF.